The sequence of this T cell receptor (beta chain) was determined in a study of blood T cell repertoires in COVID-19. V was trimmed by 0 bases and J by 6 bases, leaving 3 bases between them. The CDR3 sequence is 10 residues long. In germline, CDR1 is DFQATT, CDR2 SNEGSKA (reference sequence). Only one count was recorded for this clone. Using immunoSEQ multiplex PCR, the repertoire was profiled, and TCRdb retains in-frame clones only, with some absent. The table has about 350,000 clones, about 88% seen once. The origin of this receptor is a woman in her twenties or thirties who had been exposed to COVID-19. The sample comprised PBMCs or T cells enriched from blood (not recorded which). This sequence joins TRBV20-1 and TRBJ2-7; D is unclear. The CDR3 DNA follows: TGCAGTGCTAGAGAGCGCGAGCAGTACTTC. This gives the protein CSAREREQYF.